What follows are 5 T cell receptor beta chains derived from one specimen sequenced in a study of regulatory T cells in long-lasting Graves disease. CDR3 regions were amplified by Arm-PCR using iRepertoire HTBI primers to build TCR beta libraries. TCRdb independently ran MiXCR on the multiplex PCR reads; one entry per CDR3 protein. The sample comprises more than 350,000 distinct CDR3 sequences, under 15% of which are singletons, and about a sixth rests with the top ten. Indicated time point: newly diagnosed GD, antithyroid drugs for less than 3 months. PBMC-derived RNA was used for the TCR library. A further study also used this sample, focusing on T cells in Graves' hyperthyroidism and ophthalmopathy.

Material: peripheral blood mononuclear cells (PBMCs), obtained at new diagnosis, from a patient treated with antithyroid drugs. Receptor source: a woman between 25 and 40 years old with Graves disease.

In its sample, this clonotype was seen many times. The V and J genes are TRBV27 and TRBJ1-1; D gene uncertain. The length of the CDR3 is 13 residues. Germline loops: CDR1 MNHEY, CDR2 SMNVEV (reference sequence). V was pared by 6 bases and J by 1 base, with 9 bases between. The chain's CDR3 is CASSSWGNTEAFF. As DNA, the CDR3 is TGTGCCAGCAGCTCGTGGGGGAACACTGAAGCTTTCTTT.

Ten or more counts support this clonotype. The chain joins TRBV28 to TRBJ2-1, with D hard to call. The CDR3 length is 16 residues. Germline loops: CDR1 MDHEN, CDR2 SYDVKM. V gave up 2 bases and J gave up 3 bases, with 14 bases separating them. This CDR3 is CASSLDTGDFYNEQFF. CDR3 coding DNA: TGTGCCAGCAGTTTAGACACCGGTGATTTCTACAATGAGCAGTTCTTC.

This clonotype showed up many times. The genes are TRBV18 and TRBJ2-5; D is uncertain. This CDR3 comprises 12 residues. Germline V gene lookup returns CDR1 KGHSH and CDR2 LQKENI. Trimming took 8 bases from V and 2 from J, leaving 9 bases between them. In nucleotides, the CDR3 is TGTGCCAGCAGCCCCAATCAAGAGACCCAGTACTTC. It codes for CASSPNQETQYF. Looking up the rest from reference TRBV18 and TRBJ2-5 gives the full variable domain: NAGVMQNPRHLVRRRGQEARLRCSPMKGHSHVYWYRQLPEEGLKFMVYLQKENIIDESGMPKERFSAEFPKEGPSILRIQQVVRGDSAAYFCASSPNQETQYFGPGTRLLVL.

This clonotype was counted only a few times. CDR3 nucleotide sequence: TGTGCCAGCAGCCAGAGGGGGTTTGGGAATGAAAAACTGTTTTTT. Translating gives CASSQRGFGNEKLFF. The V call is TRBV14, the J call TRBJ1-4; possible D gene TRBD1, 6 bases. CDR3 size: 15 residues. Trimming took 3 bases from V and 5 from J, leaving 13 bases between them. CDR1 is SGHDN and CDR2 is FVKESK in the germline V gene.

This clonotype was seen many times. The V gene is TRBV5-5, the J gene TRBJ2-7; 8 nucleotides match TRBD2. Per the germline V gene, CDR1 is SGHKS and CDR2 is YYEKEE (reference sequence). V was pared by 0 bases and J by 4 bases, with 0 bases of the junction left unmatched. CDR3 length: 13 amino acids. DNA for the CDR3: TGTGCCAGCAGCTTGGAGCGGGGGTACGAGCAGTACTTC. Translation: CASSLERGYEQYF.